A selection of T cell receptor beta chains follows, all from one sample in a study of CD8+CD57+ T cells in acquired aplastic anemia. TCRdb re-called the reads through MiXCR, storing one row per CDR3 protein. The sample gives about 58,000 distinct CDR3 sequences, about 56% of which show up once; 16% is in the top ten. Sequencing was performed on sorted CD4+, CD8+, or CD8+CD57+ T cells (not recorded which) from PBMCs. The receptors were gathered from a human donor with aplastic anemia. Each CDR3 is given with its conserved first and last residue. Fields, in order: V gene, J gene, D gene, clone size, CDR3 protein, CDR3 DNA. The D gene is left open where the match is weak. Not all rows give a size; the values are once, few, many and, for expanded clones, a class.

V: TRBV11-2; J: TRBJ2-3; D: TRBD1; size: .; CDR3: CASSRGQGGTDTQYF; DNA: TGTGCCAGTAGTAGGGGACAGGGGGGGACAGATACGCAGTATTTT
V: TRBV15; J: TRBJ2-7; D: TRBD1; size: .; CDR3: CATSSQTGGVYEQYF; DNA: TGTGCCACCAGCAGCCAGACAGGGGGGGTCTACGAGCAGTACTTC
V: TRBV19; J: TRBJ2-3; D: .; size: .; CDR3: CASSTPGRDTQYF; DNA: TGTGCCAGTAGTACCCCGGGGAGAGATACGCAGTATTTT
V: TRBV9; J: TRBJ1-2; D: .; size: many; CDR3: CASSVAGDYGYTF; DNA: TGTGCCAGCAGCGTAGCAGGAGACTATGGCTACACCTTC
V: TRBV7-8; J: TRBJ2-1; D: TRBD1; size: many; CDR3: CASSSGQSSYNEQFF; DNA: TGTGCCAGCAGCTCGGGACAGAGCTCCTACAATGAGCAGTTCTTC
V: TRBV19; J: TRBJ2-1; D: TRBD2; size: .; CDR3: CASSSSGGHNEQFF; DNA: TGTGCCAGTTCTTCTAGCGGGGGACACAATGAGCAGTTCTTC
V: TRBV2; J: TRBJ1-1; D: .; size: few; CDR3: CASSEGGDRFF; DNA: TGTGCCAGCAGTGAAGGGGGCGACCGCTTCTTT
V: TRBV12-3/TRBV12-4; J: TRBJ2-5; D: .; size: many; CDR3: CASSYYPVNPRETQYF; DNA: TGTGCCAGCAGTTATTATCCAGTGAACCCAAGAGAGACCCAGTACTTC
V: TRBV7-3; J: TRBJ1-2; D: TRBD1; size: .; CDR3: CASGTGAGYGYTF; DNA: TGTGCCAGCGGTACAGGGGCCGGCTATGGCTACACCTTC
V: TRBV2; J: TRBJ1-1; D: TRBD1; size: .; CDR3: CASSKTGTTEAFF; DNA: TGTGCCAGCAGTAAGACAGGGACCACTGAAGCTTTCTTT
V: TRBV11-2; J: TRBJ2-7; D: .; size: .; CDR3: CASSLGHANEQYF; DNA: TGTGCCAGCAGCCTGGGACATGCCAACGAGCAGTACTTC
V: TRBV29-1; J: TRBJ2-5; D: .; size: .; CDR3: CSTGPLSGAQYF; DNA: TGCAGCACTGGCCCGTTATCGGGGGCCCAGTACTTC
V: TRBV10-3; J: TRBJ2-7; D: TRBD1; size: .; CDR3: CAATGGQGSYEQYF; DNA: TGTGCCGCTACCGGGGGACAGGGCTCCTACGAGCAGTACTTC
V: TRBV10-3; J: TRBJ2-1; D: .; size: .; CDR3: CAIRPSRGYNEQFF; DNA: TGTGCCATCAGGCCCTCACGGGGGTACAATGAGCAGTTCTTC
V: TRBV7-6; J: TRBJ1-1; D: .; size: .; CDR3: CASSVHLGLNTEAFF; DNA: TGTGCCAGCAGCGTACACTTAGGGCTGAACACTGAAGCTTTCTTT
V: TRBV11-1; J: TRBJ2-6; D: TRBD1; size: once; CDR3: CASSLETGGSGANVLTF; DNA: TGTGCCAGCAGCTTGGAGACAGGGGGCTCTGGGGCCAACGTCCTGACTTTC
V: TRBV29-1; J: TRBJ2-7; D: TRBD1; size: once; CDR3: CSGSRDRVSEQYF; DNA: TGCAGCGGCTCCCGGGACAGGGTAAGCGAGCAGTACTTC